This passage covers 3 T cell receptor beta chains from one sample sequenced in a study of CD8+CD57+ T cells in acquired aplastic anemia. The sequenced patients had an expansion of CD8+CD57+ cells seen by flow cytometry. Researchers used genomic DNA as the template to profile TCR beta VDJ and CDR3. Using its own MiXCR run on the reads, TCRdb lists one record per CDR3 protein. Of roughly 500,000 distinct CDR3 sequences listed, around 30% are singletons. The material sequenced was sorted CD4+, CD8+, or CD8+CD57+ T cells (not recorded which) from PBMCs. These receptors all come from a human donor with aplastic anemia.

In the case of this clonotype: A much bigger clone sits one base away, suggesting this may be a read error. This chain connects TRBV7-6 to TRBJ1-1, with D perhaps TRBD1 (6 bases). Germline V gene data show CDR1 as SGHVS and CDR2 as FNYEAQ. This CDR3 is 14 amino acids long. Here the CDR3 reads CASSLMDSTPEACF. The CDR3 bases are TGTGCCAGCAGCTTAATGGACAGCACCCCTGAAGCTTGCTTT.

This chain joins TRBV7-9 and TRBJ1-3, with a weak D call TRBD1 (5 bases). Germline CDR1 is SEHNR and CDR2 is FQNEAQ (reference sequence). V was pared by 4 bases and J by 4 bases, with 23 bases between. There are 18 residues in the CDR3. DNA of the CDR3: TGTGCCAGCAGCTCTTACGAGGGACGGCCCAGGGAGGGAAACACCATATATTTT. Its protein is CASSSYEGRPREGNTIYF.

The chain carries TRBV9 and TRBJ1-4; a possible D gene is TRBD1 (5 bases). Trimming took 0 bases from V and 0 from J, leaving 24 bases between them. Germline loops: CDR1 SGDLS, CDR2 YYNGEE. This CDR3 is built from 21 residues. The CDR3 sequence is CASSVGTFGGIGTTTNEKLFF. CDR3 nucleotides: TGTGCCAGCAGCGTAGGAACGTTCGGTGGGATCGGGACTACAACTAATGAAAAACTGTTTTTT.